These 26 T cell receptor beta chains were sequenced from one sample in a study of cytotoxic CD8 clonotypes in ibrutinib-treated CLL. Only in-frame clones appear in the TCRdb table, and some are missing; sequencing was by immunoSEQ multiplex PCR. The sample comprises fewer than 400,000 clones, 67% of which are singletons, and 6% to 6.5% rests with the top ten. The specimen comprised PBMCs, sampled after 36 months of ibrutinib treatment. The source of these receptors is a human donor with chronic lymphocytic leukemia.

This chain joins TRBV19 and TRBJ1-5; 9 bases fit TRBD1. CDR3 size: 15 residues. V lost 0 bases, J lost 7 bases, and 4 bases stayed unmatched. Germline loops: CDR1 LNHDA, CDR2 SQIVND (reference sequence). CDR3 nucleotides: TGTGCCAGTAGTATAGAAGGACAGGGGATGCAGCCCCAGCATTTT. This encodes CASSIEGQGMQPQHF.

The chain joins TRBV27 to TRBJ2-7, with TRBD1 as a possible D gene (6 bases). V was clipped by 6 bases and J by 3 bases, with 12 bases between them. This CDR3 has 13 residues. CDR1 and CDR2 (germline): MNHEY, SMNVEV (reference sequence). CDR3 protein: CASRSDRNYEQYF. The CDR3 coding sequence is TGTGCCAGCAGGAGTGACAGGAACTACGAGCAGTACTTC.

The chain is built from TRBV28 and TRBJ2-7; D not certain. Per germline, CDR1 MDHEN and CDR2 SYDVKM. This CDR3 is built from 16 residues. V was cut by 4 bases and J by 0 bases, with 16 bases left in between. For the CDR3, the DNA is TGTGCCAGCAGTTCCCGGTATGCTCCTGGCTCCTACGAGCAGTACTTC. As protein: CASSSRYAPGSYEQYF.

The chain carries TRBV7-9 and TRBJ1-1; TRBD1 agrees at 8 bases. Germline V gives CDR1 SEHNR, CDR2 FQNEAQ (reference sequence). There are 14 residues in the CDR3. Trimming cost V 8 bases and J 1 base; bases outside gene matches: 6. Written as DNA, the CDR3 is TGTGCCAGCGGAGGACAGGGCAGGAACACTGAAGCTTTCTTT. It specifies CASGGQGRNTEAFF.

The chain recombines TRBV9 with TRBJ2-2, with 9 bases fitting TRBD2. Trimming at V came to 0 bases and at J to 6 bases, leaving 6 bases not matched to a gene. The CDR3 has 16 residues. CDR1 is SGDLS, CDR2 YYNGEE, per germline. Here the CDR3 reads CASSVDGGRVPGELFF. The CDR3 coding sequence is TGTGCCAGCAGCGTAGATGGCGGGAGGGTTCCCGGGGAGCTGTTTTTT.

The chain combines TRBV27 with TRBJ2-1; 12 bases are shared with TRBD2. Looked up from germline, CDR1 is MNHEY and CDR2 is SMNVEV (reference sequence). This CDR3 comprises 16 residues. With 1 base clipped from V and 4 bases from J, the junction kept 2 bases outside the gene matches. CDR3 DNA sequence: TGTGCCAGCAGTTTATTCGGGACTAGCGGGTACAATGAGCAGTTCTTC. Translated, it gives CASSLFGTSGYNEQFF.

As concerns this clone: The sample holds other DNA sequences that translate to the same CDR3. CDR3 coding DNA: TGTGCCAGCAGCTCAACAGGCAGCAATCAGCCCCAGCATTTT. It codes for CASSSTGSNQPQHF. This rearrangement joins TRBV7-9 to TRBJ1-5; D is perhaps TRBD1 (5 bases). In germline, CDR1 is SEHNR, CDR2 FQNEAQ (reference sequence). The CDR3 is 14 residues long. Trimming cost V 4 bases and J 1 base, with 8 bases left between them.

The chain has TRBV19 and TRBJ1-2; 8 positions match TRBD1. V shed 4 bases, J shed 8 bases, and the junction held 15 bases outside the gene matches. There are 16 residues in the CDR3. Germline lookup yields CDR1 LNHDA and CDR2 SQIVND (reference sequence). The CDR3 nucleotides are TGTGCCAGTAGTACCTGGACAGGGCTCTCTGTTAAGGGCTACACCTTC. Residues: CASSTWTGLSVKGYTF.

The chain couples TRBV25-1 to TRBJ2-1; tentatively, D is TRBD2 (5 bases). The CDR3 is 13 residues long. Germline CDR1 is MGHDK and CDR2 is SYGVNS. The V end was cut by 6 bases, the J end by 9 bases, with 15 bases between. The CDR3 region has the DNA TGTGCCAGCAGCACCCCGGGGAAGGTTGAGCAGTTCTTC. Translated, it gives CASSTPGKVEQFF. Together with reference TRBV25-1 and TRBJ2-1, the CDR3 gives the full variable domain: EADIYQTPRYLVIGTGKKITLECSQTMGHDKMYWYQQDPGMELHLIHYSYGVNSTEKGDLSSESTVSRIRTEHFPLTLESARPSHTSQYLCASSTPGKVEQFFGPGTRLTVL.

The V call is TRBV10-3, the J call TRBJ2-7; D might be TRBD1 (5 bases). The germline V and J ends were trimmed by 6 bases and 4 bases, with 19 bases remaining between them. The CDR3 runs to 15 residues. Germline V CDR1 and CDR2: ENHRY, SYGVKD. As DNA, the CDR3 is TGTGCCATCAGGCAGTCAGGGATAGGAAGTTACGAGCAGTACTTC. Its protein is CAIRQSGIGSYEQYF.

A single count supports this clone. The chain uses TRBV7-2 and TRBJ1-1; 12 nucleotides align to TRBD1. Losses at the gene ends were 6 bases for V and 6 bases for J; bases not matched to a gene: 5. The CDR3 is 14 residues long. Germline V gene lookup returns CDR1 SGHTA and CDR2 FQGNSA. The chain's CDR3 is CASRLGTGGPEAFF. As DNA, the CDR3 is TGTGCCAGCAGACTCGGGACAGGGGGCCCTGAAGCTTTCTTT.

The chain carries TRBV2 and TRBJ1-2; D possibly corresponds to TRBD1 (5 bases). This CDR3 contains 14 residues. In germline, CDR1 is SNHLY, CDR2 FYNNEI. The V end was cut by 6 bases, the J end by 0 bases, with 11 bases between. CDR3 nucleotide sequence: TGTGCCAGCAGCCCAGGGTCGGCTAACTATGGCTACACCTTC. Protein: CASSPGSANYGYTF.

The chain employs TRBV9 and TRBJ2-7; D is possibly TRBD1 (5 bases). Trimming pared 3 bases from V and 6 bases from J, leaving 16 bases between. The CDR3 has 14 amino acids. Per the germline V gene, CDR1 is SGDLS and CDR2 is YYNGEE. The CDR3 spells CASSAGHTPVEQYF. The CDR3 nucleotides read TGTGCCAGCAGCGCCGGACACACACCGGTCGAGCAGTACTTC.

The chain couples TRBV13 to TRBJ1-6; tentatively, D is TRBD1 (5 bases). There are 14 residues in the CDR3. V was shortened by 5 bases and J by 9 bases, with 14 bases between the two germline ends. Germline values: CDR1 PRHDT, CDR2 FYEKMQ (reference sequence). The CDR3 nucleotides read TGTGCCAGCAGCCTCAGGGCGGTGGGTTCACCCCTCCACTTT. Amino acid sequence: CASSLRAVGSPLHF.

This clone appeared a single time. The CDR3 nucleotides read TGTGCCAGCAGCTTATACAGGTCGAACACTGAAGCTTTCTTT. It is translated as CASSLYRSNTEAFF. The V and J genes are TRBV7-2 and TRBJ1-1; D is possibly TRBD1 (5 bases). The CDR3 contains 14 residues. V was pared by 2 bases and J by 1 base, with 8 bases between. CDR1 and CDR2 from the germline V gene are SGHTA and FQGNSA.

The chain recombines TRBV5-1 with TRBJ2-7, with 10 bases matching TRBD1. Germline V CDR1 and CDR2: SGHRS, YFSETQ. The length of the CDR3 is 16 residues. With V trimmed by 5 bases and J by 0 bases, 8 bases remained unmatched. The CDR3 coding sequence is TGCGCCAGCAGGAGACAGGGGGCCACCAGCTCCTACGAGCAGTACTTC. Translated: CASRRQGATSSYEQYF.

V usage is TRBV28 and J usage is TRBJ2-7; the D gene could be TRBD1 or TRBD2 (5 bases each). V was cut by 5 bases and J by 4 bases, with 12 bases left in between. Germline lookup yields CDR1 MDHEN and CDR2 SYDVKM. The CDR3 consists of 13 residues. As DNA, the CDR3 is TGTGCCAGCAGTCCCGGGACCCCTTACGAGCAGTACTTC. Translated, it gives CASSPGTPYEQYF.

This clone was seen only a few times. The rearrangement links TRBV6-5 to TRBJ1-2, with a possible D match to TRBD1 (5 bases). Germline CDR1 and CDR2: MNHEY and SVGAGI. The V end lost 0 bases, the J end lost 2 bases, and 10 bases lay between the germline ends. The CDR3 totals 15 residues. The CDR3 region is CASSYSGHTNYGYTF. In DNA, the CDR3 is TGTGCCAGCAGTTACTCAGGACACACAAACTATGGCTACACCTTC.

This chain joins TRBV28 and TRBJ1-4; 7 bases line up with TRBD1. The V segment lost 5 bases and the J segment 5 bases; nucleotides outside the gene matches: 5. There are 14 residues in the CDR3. Looked up from germline, CDR1 is MDHEN and CDR2 is SYDVKM. CDR3: CASSPGTANEKLFF. Here the CDR3 DNA reads TGTGCCAGCAGTCCCGGGACAGCGAATGAAAAACTGTTTTTT.

The V call is TRBV21-1, the J call TRBJ1-5. TRBV21-1 represents a pseudogene. The CDR3 sequence is 10 residues long. The CDR3 loop reads CALLGEPQHF. The CDR3 coding sequence is TGTGCCCTACTTGGGGAGCCCCAGCATTTT.

V and J are TRBV9 and TRBJ2-5; tentative D call: TRBD1 (5 bases). The CDR3 is 14 amino acids. The V end lost 0 bases, the J end lost 4 bases, and 10 bases lay between the germline ends. Germline values: CDR1 SGDLS, CDR2 YYNGEE. The CDR3 protein is CASSVGQGIETQYF. As DNA, the CDR3 is TGTGCCAGCAGCGTAGGGCAGGGCATAGAGACCCAGTACTTC.

The V and J genes are TRBV5-4 and TRBJ2-1; unclear D gene. Trimming removed 0 bases from V and 8 bases from J, with 9 bases in between. Germline V gene sequence: CDR1 SGHNT, CDR2 YYREEE (reference sequence). The CDR3 runs to 13 residues. The CDR3 is CASSLVARHEQFF. CDR3 in DNA: TGTGCCAGCAGCTTGGTAGCCCGCCATGAGCAGTTCTTC.

In its sample, this clone was seen a few times. V usage is TRBV4-3 and J usage is TRBJ1-5; D unresolved. Germline CDR1 LGHNA, CDR2 YSLEER. V was trimmed by 4 bases and J by 1 base, leaving 11 bases between them. The CDR3 length is 15 residues. CDR3 loop: CASSPRLQSNQPQHF. The CDR3 nucleotides read TGCGCCAGCAGCCCCCGTTTGCAGAGCAATCAGCCCCAGCATTTT.

The J gene is TRBJ2-3, the V gene TRBV10-1; D might be TRBD1 (6 bases). V was trimmed by 6 bases and J by 0 bases, leaving 10 bases between them. The CDR3 is 14 residues long. Germline lookup yields CDR1 WNHNN and CDR2 SYGVQD (reference sequence). The CDR3 sequence is CASSGTPSTDTQYF. DNA for the CDR3: TGCGCCAGCAGCGGGACACCTAGCACAGATACGCAGTATTTT.

The V call is TRBV7-9, the J call TRBJ2-7; D is ambiguous. Deletions cut 4 bases from V and 2 bases from J, with 15 bases between. Germline assignment: CDR1 SEHNR and CDR2 FQNEAQ (reference sequence). The CDR3 totals 15 residues. The CDR3 bases are TGTGCCAGCAGCTCTGGACGGCTTGTAACCTACGAGCAGTACTTC. Amino acid sequence: CASSSGRLVTYEQYF.

This clone was seen once. This chain links TRBV27 with TRBJ2-5; D perhaps matches TRBD1 (6 bases). V was trimmed by 7 bases and J by 5 bases, leaving 17 bases between them. The CDR3 is 14 residues long. Looked up from germline, CDR1 is MNHEY and CDR2 is SMNVEV (reference sequence). The CDR3 spells CASTPTGGWETQYF. CDR3 nucleotide sequence: TGTGCCAGCACGCCGACAGGCGGTTGGGAGACCCAGTACTTC.